This entry describes one T cell receptor beta chain. Clones were sequenced by immunoSEQ multiplex PCR, and TCRdb holds only the in-frame ones, with some missing. Of about 21,000 clones in the sample, less than 90% were seen once. Documented time point: cycle 4 day 1 (C4D1), after five to seven weeks of nivolumab. Every single patient, without exception, relapsed after autologous stem cell transplantation, and brentuximab vedotin exposure varied. Investigators obtained CD8+ T cells from thawed PBMCs by magnetic negative selection. This sample stems from a study of PD-1 blockade in classical Hodgkin lymphoma. About the study: A 3 mg/kg intravenous dose of nivolumab was received by patients every 2 weeks.

Germline lookup yields CDR1 SEHNR and CDR2 FQNEAQ (reference sequence). The CDR3 consists of 16 residues. The V and J ends lost 2 bases and 0 bases respectively, with 11 bases between them. This clonotype was sampled from a human donor with classical Hodgkin lymphoma. This material consisted of CD8+ T cells from blood, taken before the fourth cycle of nivolumab. The genes are TRBV7-9 and TRBJ2-1, with D possibly being TRBD1 (5 bases). CDR3 protein: CASSLRGRPSYNEQFF. In nucleotides, the CDR3 is TGTGCCAGCAGCTTAAGGGGCAGACCCTCCTACAATGAGCAGTTCTTC. Drawing the rest from reference TRBV7-9 and TRBJ2-1, the complete variable domain is DTGVSQNPRHKITKRGQNVTFRCDPISEHNRLYWYRQTLGQGPEFLTYFQNEAQLEKSRLLSDRFSAERPKGSFSTLEIQRTEQGDSAMYLCASSLRGRPSYNEQFFGPGTRLTVL.